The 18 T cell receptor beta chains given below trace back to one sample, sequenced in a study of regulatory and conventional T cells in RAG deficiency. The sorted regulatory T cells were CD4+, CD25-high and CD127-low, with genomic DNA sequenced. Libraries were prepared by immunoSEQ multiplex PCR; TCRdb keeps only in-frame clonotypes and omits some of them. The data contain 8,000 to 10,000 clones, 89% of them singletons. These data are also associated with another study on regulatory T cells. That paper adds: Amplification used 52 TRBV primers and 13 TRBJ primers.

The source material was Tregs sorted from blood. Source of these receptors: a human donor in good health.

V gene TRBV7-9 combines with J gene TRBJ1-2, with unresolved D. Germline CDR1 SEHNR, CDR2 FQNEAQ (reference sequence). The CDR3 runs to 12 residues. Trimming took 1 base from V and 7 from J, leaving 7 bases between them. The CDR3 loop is CASSLETGGYTF. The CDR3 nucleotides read TGTGCCAGCAGCTTAGAGACGGGTGGCTACACCTTC.

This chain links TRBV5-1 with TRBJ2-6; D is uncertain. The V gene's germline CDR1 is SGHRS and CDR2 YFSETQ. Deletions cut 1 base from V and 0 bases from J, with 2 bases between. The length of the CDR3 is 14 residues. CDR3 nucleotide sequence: TGCGCCAGCAGCTTGAGCTCTGGGGCCAACGTCCTGACTTTC. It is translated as CASSLSSGANVLTF.

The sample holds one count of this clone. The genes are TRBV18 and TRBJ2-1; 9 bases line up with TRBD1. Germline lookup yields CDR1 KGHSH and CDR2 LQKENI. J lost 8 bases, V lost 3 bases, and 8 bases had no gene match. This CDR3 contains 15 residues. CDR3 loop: CASSPGGQGLDEQFF. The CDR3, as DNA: TGTGCCAGCTCACCGGGAGGACAGGGGTTGGATGAGCAGTTCTTC.

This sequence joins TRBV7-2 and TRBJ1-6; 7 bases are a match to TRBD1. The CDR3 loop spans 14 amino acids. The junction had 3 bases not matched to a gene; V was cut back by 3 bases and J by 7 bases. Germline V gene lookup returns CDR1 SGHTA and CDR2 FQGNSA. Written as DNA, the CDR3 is TGTGCCAGCAGCTTGGGACAGCTCAATTCACCCCTCCACTTT. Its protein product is CASSLGQLNSPLHF.

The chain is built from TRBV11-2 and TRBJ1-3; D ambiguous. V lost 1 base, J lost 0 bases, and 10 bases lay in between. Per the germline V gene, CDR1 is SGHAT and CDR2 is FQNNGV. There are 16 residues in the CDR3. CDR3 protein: CASSLVGSFSGNTIYF. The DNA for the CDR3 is TGTGCCAGCAGCTTAGTGGGCAGCTTCTCTGGAAACACCATATATTTT. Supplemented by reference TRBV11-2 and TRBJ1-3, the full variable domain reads EAGVAQSPRYKIIEKRQSVAFWCNPISGHATLYWYQQILGQGPKLLIQFQNNGVVDDSQLPKDRFSAERLKGVDSTLKIQPAKLEDSAVYLCASSLVGSFSGNTIYFGEGSWLTVV.

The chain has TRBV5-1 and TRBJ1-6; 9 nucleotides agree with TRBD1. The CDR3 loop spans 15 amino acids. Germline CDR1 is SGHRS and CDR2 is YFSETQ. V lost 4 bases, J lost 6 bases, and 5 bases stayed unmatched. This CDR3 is CASSVGQGCNSPLHF. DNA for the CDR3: TGCGCCAGCAGCGTTGGACAGGGGTGTAATTCACCCCTCCACTTT.

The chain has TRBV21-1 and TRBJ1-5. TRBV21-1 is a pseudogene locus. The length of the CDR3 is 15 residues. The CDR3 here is CARTIPTYGNQPQHF. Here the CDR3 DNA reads TGTGCCAGGACGATCCCCACCTATGGCAATCAGCCCCAGCATTTT.

The CDR3 spells CASSLAVAGGYEQYF. The CDR3 DNA reads TGTGCCAGCAGCTTGGCGGTGGCAGGGGGCTACGAGCAGTACTTC. This sequence joins TRBV5-4 and TRBJ2-7, with 7 nucleotides matching TRBD1. Germline CDR1 reads SGHNT; CDR2 reads YYREEE (reference sequence). The CDR3 has 15 amino acids. The V segment lost 0 bases and the J segment 3 bases; nucleotides outside the gene matches: 6.

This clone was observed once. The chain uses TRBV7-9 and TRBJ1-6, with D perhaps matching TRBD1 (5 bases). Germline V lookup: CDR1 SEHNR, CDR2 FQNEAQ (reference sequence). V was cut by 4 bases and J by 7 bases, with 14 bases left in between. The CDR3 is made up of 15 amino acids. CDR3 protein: CASSSRDGRNSPLHF. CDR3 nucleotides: TGTGCCAGCAGCTCCCGGGACGGGCGAAATTCACCCCTCCACTTT. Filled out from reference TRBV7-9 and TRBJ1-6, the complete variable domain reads DTGVSQNPRHKITKRGQNVTFRCDPISEHNRLYWYRQTLGQGPEFLTYFQNEAQLEKSRLLSDRFSAERPKGSFSTLEIQRTEQGDSAMYLCASSSRDGRNSPLHFGNGTRLTVT.

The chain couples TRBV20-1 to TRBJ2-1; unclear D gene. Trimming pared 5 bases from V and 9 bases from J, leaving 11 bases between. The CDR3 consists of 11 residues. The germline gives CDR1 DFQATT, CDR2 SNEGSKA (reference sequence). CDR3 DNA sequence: TGCAGTGCTCCTTTAGCCCCTGAGCAGTTCTTC. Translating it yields CSAPLAPEQFF.

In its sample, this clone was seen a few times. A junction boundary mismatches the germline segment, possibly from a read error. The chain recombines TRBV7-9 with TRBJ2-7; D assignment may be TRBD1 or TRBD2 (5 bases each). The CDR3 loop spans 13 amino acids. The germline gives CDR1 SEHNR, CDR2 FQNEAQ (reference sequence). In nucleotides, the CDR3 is TGTGCCAGCAGCTTAGGGGGGACCAGCACGTCAAACTTC. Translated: CASSLGGTSTSNF.

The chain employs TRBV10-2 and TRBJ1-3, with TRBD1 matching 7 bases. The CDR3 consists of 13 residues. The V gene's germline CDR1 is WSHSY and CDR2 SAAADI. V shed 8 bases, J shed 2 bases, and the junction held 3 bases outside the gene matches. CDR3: CASGRGPGNTIYF. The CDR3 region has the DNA TGCGCCAGCGGGAGGGGGCCTGGAAACACCATATATTTT.

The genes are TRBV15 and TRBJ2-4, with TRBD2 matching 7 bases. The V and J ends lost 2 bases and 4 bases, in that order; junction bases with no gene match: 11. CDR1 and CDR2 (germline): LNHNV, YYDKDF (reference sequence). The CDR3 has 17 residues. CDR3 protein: CATSRQIAGPQKNIQYF. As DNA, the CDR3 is TGTGCCACCAGCAGACAGATAGCGGGCCCACAGAAAAACATTCAGTACTTC.

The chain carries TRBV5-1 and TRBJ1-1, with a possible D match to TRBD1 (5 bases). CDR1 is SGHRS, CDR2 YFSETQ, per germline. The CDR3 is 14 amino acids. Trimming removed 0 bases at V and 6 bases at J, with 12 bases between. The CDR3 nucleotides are TGCGCCAGCAGCTTGGGAGGGGAGCGGTCTGAAGCTTTCTTT. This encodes CASSLGGERSEAFF.

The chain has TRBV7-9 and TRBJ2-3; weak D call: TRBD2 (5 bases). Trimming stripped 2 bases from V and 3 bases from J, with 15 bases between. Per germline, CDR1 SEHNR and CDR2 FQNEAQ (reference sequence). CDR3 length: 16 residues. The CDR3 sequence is CASSLLGSSATDTQYF. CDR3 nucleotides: TGTGCCAGCAGCTTACTGGGGAGTAGCGCGACAGATACGCAGTATTTT.

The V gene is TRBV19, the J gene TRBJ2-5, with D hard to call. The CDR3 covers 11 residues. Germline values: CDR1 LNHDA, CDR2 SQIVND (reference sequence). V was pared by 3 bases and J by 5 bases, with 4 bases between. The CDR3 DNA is TGTGCCAGTAGTATCCGGGAGACCCAGTACTTC. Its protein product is CASSIRETQYF.

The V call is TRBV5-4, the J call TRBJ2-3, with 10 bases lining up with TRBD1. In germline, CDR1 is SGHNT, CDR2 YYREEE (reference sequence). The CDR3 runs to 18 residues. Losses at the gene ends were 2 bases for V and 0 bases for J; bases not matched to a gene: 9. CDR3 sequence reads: CASSLVGQGFSSTDTQYF. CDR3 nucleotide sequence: TGTGCCAGCAGCTTAGTGGGACAGGGGTTTTCTAGCACAGATACGCAGTATTTT.

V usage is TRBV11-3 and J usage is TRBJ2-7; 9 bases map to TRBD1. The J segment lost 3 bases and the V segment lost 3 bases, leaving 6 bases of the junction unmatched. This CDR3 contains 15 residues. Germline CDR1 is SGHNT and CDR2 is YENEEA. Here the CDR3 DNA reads TGTGCCAGCAGCTTGGGACAGGGTAGGGTCTACGAGCAGTACTTC. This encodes CASSLGQGRVYEQYF.